The sequence of this T cell receptor beta chain was determined in a study of cytomegalovirus exposure and HLA in healthy donors. Use of 60 Vbeta and 13 Jbeta primers characterized the PCR. Repertoires were generated with immunoSEQ multiplex PCR, while TCRdb's copy carries only in-frame clones and drops some. The sample holds roughly 55,000 clones. Deletions cut 2 bases from V and 6 bases from J, with 11 bases between. From germline, CDR1 is MGHDK and CDR2 SYGVNS. The CDR3 runs to 15 residues. Nominally healthy donors were sampled, though unrecorded immune exposures were likely. General study results and limits: Altogether, 150 to 200 TCR beta chains were recorded as cytomegalovirus-associated.

A remark on this clone: The antigen is undetermined.

Specimen: PBMCs. This chain uses TRBV25-1 with TRBJ2-6; D is ambiguous. The clonotype was recovered from a man aged 45 to 65 in good health and CMV-seropositive. CDR3: CASSEPGLVANVLTF. Written as DNA, the CDR3 is TGTGCCAGCAGTGAACCGGGTCTAGTGGCCAACGTCCTGACTTTC.